One sample yielded the 16 T cell receptor beta chains listed below, sequenced in a study of beta chain features in type 1 diabetes. Expressed TCRB transcripts were sequenced because the isolated RNA had all been reverse transcribed beforehand. The table came from immunoSEQ multiplex PCR; TCRdb's copy has only in-frame clones and leaves some out. The table lists around 250,000 clones, around 68% of them singletons. Sequenced input: naive CD4+ T cells from blood. These receptors were collected from a man aged 25-45 years in good health.

The V call is TRBV18, the J call TRBJ2-7, with 11 nucleotides matching TRBD2. The V gene end was trimmed by 3 bases and the J gene end by 3 bases; junction bases not matched to a gene: 10. The CDR3 runs 17 residues. Germline loops: CDR1 KGHSH, CDR2 LQKENI. CDR3 protein: CASSPRPLAGVNYEQYF. The CDR3 DNA follows: TGTGCCAGCTCACCTCGGCCACTAGCGGGGGTCAACTACGAGCAGTACTTC.

V is TRBV30 and J is TRBJ2-5, with a tentative D call TRBD2 (5 bases). Germline CDR1 and CDR2: GTSNPN and SVGIG (reference sequence). This CDR3 has 13 amino acids. V was shortened by 3 bases and J by 5 bases, with 13 bases between the two germline ends. The CDR3 loop reads CAWRRVGFETQYF. The DNA for the CDR3 is TGTGCCTGGAGGCGGGTGGGCTTCGAGACCCAGTACTTC.

The rearrangement links TRBV30 to TRBJ2-7, with 7 bases fitting TRBD1. This CDR3 is built from 17 residues. The V gene end was trimmed by 3 bases and the J gene end by 3 bases; junction bases not matched to a gene: 17. Germline V gene lookup returns CDR1 GTSNPN and CDR2 SVGIG (reference sequence). The CDR3 protein is CAWRTNDRAGGFYEQYF. The CDR3 nucleotides are TGTGCCTGGAGAACCAACGACAGGGCAGGCGGCTTCTACGAGCAGTACTTC.

As for this clone: A read error may account for a junction end that differs from germline. The rearrangement joins TRBV29-1 to TRBJ2-6, with D perhaps matching TRBD1 (5 bases). The CDR3 is made up of 12 amino acids. Germline V lookup: CDR1 SQVTM, CDR2 ANQGSEA. Here the CDR3 reads CSVSPGANGLTF. The CDR3 coding sequence is TGCAGCGTTTCGCCTGGGGCCAACGGCCTGACTTTC.

The table lists this clone with a count of one. V usage is TRBV20-1 and J usage is TRBJ2-5; D is perhaps TRBD2 (5 bases). The length of the CDR3 is 11 residues. From germline, CDR1 is DFQATT and CDR2 SNEGSKA (reference sequence). The DNA of the CDR3 is TGCAGGCCCGCCAGTGGAGGGACCCAGTACTTC. Amino acids: CRPASGGTQYF.

The chain uses TRBV30 and TRBJ2-6; D gene ambiguous. The CDR3 totals 13 residues. From germline, CDR1 is GTSNPN and CDR2 SVGIG (reference sequence). The V end was cut by 8 bases, the J end by 1 base, with 9 bases between. DNA of the CDR3: TGTGCCGGCGACCCGTCTGGGGCCAACGTCCTGACTTTC. Its protein is CAGDPSGANVLTF.

This clone was counted a single time. For the CDR3, the DNA is TGTGCCTGGAGTGGACAGGGGGATACGCAGTATTTT. This gives the protein CAWSGQGDTQYF. This rearrangement joins TRBV30 to TRBJ2-3; 8 bases align to TRBD1. Per germline, CDR1 GTSNPN and CDR2 SVGIG (reference sequence). Trimming removed 1 base from V and 6 bases from J; junction bases left unmatched: 0. This CDR3 has 12 residues.

This chain links TRBV28 with TRBJ2-5; possibly TRBD1 for D (5 bases). CDR3 length: 11 residues. CDR1 and CDR2 from the germline V gene are MDHEN and SYDVKM. Trimming cost V 6 bases and J 5 bases, with 7 bases left between them. CDR3 coding DNA: TGTGCCAGCAGACAGGAGGAGACCCAGTACTTC. It yields the protein CASRQEETQYF.

To note about this clone: Other DNA sequences from this sample encode an identical CDR3 as well. The chain links TRBV5-1 to TRBJ2-1, with D possibly being TRBD2 (6 bases). V was cut by 1 base and J by 7 bases, with 6 bases left in between. The length of the CDR3 is 12 residues. The germline gives CDR1 SGHRS, CDR2 YFSETQ. CDR3 sequence reads: CASSLSGNEQFF. The CDR3 DNA follows: TGCGCCAGCAGCTTGAGCGGGAATGAGCAGTTCTTC.

This clone appeared a few times. The gene calls are TRBV30 and TRBJ2-3; 10 nucleotides agree with TRBD2. This CDR3 comprises 13 residues. Germline loops: CDR1 GTSNPN, CDR2 SVGIG (reference sequence). Trimming removed 2 bases from V and 14 bases from J; junction bases left unmatched: 10. CDR3 bases: TGTGCCTGGAGTTCACTTCTAGCGGGGGTTCGGTATTTT. Its protein is CAWSSLLAGVRYF. The whole variable domain, remainder taken from reference TRBV30 and TRBJ2-3, is SQTIHQWPATLVQPVGSPLSLECTVEGTSNPNLYWYRQAAGRGLQLLFYSVGIGQISSEVPQNLSASRPQDRQFILSSKKLLLSDSGFYLCAWSSLLAGVRYFGPGTRLTVL.

This chain uses TRBV29-1 with TRBJ2-7; maybe TRBD2 (6 bases). Trimming pared 7 bases from V and 3 bases from J, leaving 13 bases between. The CDR3 runs to 12 residues. CDR1 is SQVTM and CDR2 is ANQGSEA in the germline V gene. CDR3 DNA: TGCAGCGGCGGGACTCCTAACTACGAGCAGTACTTC. Its translation is CSGGTPNYEQYF.

The V gene is TRBV15, the J gene TRBJ2-4; D is possibly TRBD2 (6 bases). V dropped 1 base and J dropped 7 bases, with 11 bases sitting between them. This CDR3 spans 14 amino acids. Looked up from germline, CDR1 is LNHNV and CDR2 is YYDKDF (reference sequence). The CDR3 coding sequence is TGTGCCACCAGCAGAGGGAGGGGCTTGAACATTCAGTACTTC. It yields the protein CATSRGRGLNIQYF.

The chain joins TRBV14 to TRBJ2-7; unclear D gene. CDR1 SGHDN and CDR2 FVKESK come from the germline V gene. The CDR3 covers 15 residues. V gave up 1 base and J gave up 5 bases, with 15 bases separating them. The CDR3 loop reads CASSQVARSWDEQYF. The DNA of the CDR3 is TGTGCCAGCAGCCAAGTCGCACGATCCTGGGACGAGCAGTACTTC.

This clone was seen more than once but under ten times. This chain joins TRBV5-1 and TRBJ2-7, with 10 bases lining up with TRBD2. Germline CDR1 is SGHRS and CDR2 is YFSETQ. V lost 4 bases and J lost 1; bases outside the gene matches: 5. The CDR3 runs to 15 residues. The CDR3 DNA reads as TGCGCCAGCAGCACGGGACTAGCGCCATCCTACGAGCAGTACTTC. Encoded protein: CASSTGLAPSYEQYF. Combining the CDR3 with reference TRBV5-1 and TRBJ2-7 gives the whole variable domain KAGVTQTPRYLIKTRGQQVTLSCSPISGHRSVSWYQQTPGQGLQFLFEYFSETQRNKGNFPGRFSGRQFSNSRSEMNVSTLELGDSALYLCASSTGLAPSYEQYFGPGTRLTVT.

As DNA, the CDR3 is TGTGCCAGCAGTTTACAGGGAGGGAGGGCCGGGGAGCTGTTTTTT. Translated, it gives CASSLQGGRAGELFF. V usage is TRBV6-5 and J usage is TRBJ2-2; the D gene is possibly TRBD2 (7 bases). The V and J ends lost 4 bases and 6 bases respectively, with 15 bases between them. Per the germline V gene, CDR1 is MNHEY and CDR2 is SVGAGI. The CDR3 is 15 residues long.

The gene calls are TRBV6-5 and TRBJ1-2; D uncertain. V was trimmed by 2 bases and J by 3 bases, leaving 10 bases between them. CDR3 size: 14 residues. The germline V gene has CDR1 MNHEY and CDR2 SVGAGI. CDR3 loop: CASSYGITDYGYTF. In DNA, the CDR3 is TGTGCCAGCAGTTACGGTATCACTGACTATGGCTACACCTTC.